A selection of T cell receptor beta chains follows, all from one sample in a study of CD8 T cells in Susac syndrome. Each CDR3 protein is one row after TCRdb ran MiXCR on the immunoSEQ multiplex PCR reads. Of about 440,000 distinct CDR3 sequences listed, 85% to 90% are singletons. Specimen: CD8+ T cells from PBMCs. These receptors were obtained from a human donor with multiple sclerosis. Both conserved end residues are part of each CDR3. The order of the fields is D gene, clone size, V gene, J gene, CDR3 DNA, CDR3 protein. A D gene is named only where the DNA matches it firmly. The listing skips clone size in some rows; elsewhere it reads once, few, many or a size class.

>.|.|TRBV12-3/TRBV12-4|TRBJ1-1
TGTGCCAGCACTGACCGGGGACGGTTGAACACTGAAGCTTTCTTT
CASTDRGRLNTEAFF
>TRBD1|.|TRBV30|TRBJ2-1
TGTGCCTGGAGTGTACGTTTGGACAGGGCCTATTTCAATGAGCAGTTCTTC
CAWSVRLDRAYFNEQFF
>TRBD1|.|TRBV15|TRBJ1-2
TGTGCCACCGGCACATCGGCAGGGGGATTCTATGGCTACACCTTC
CATGTSAGGFYGYTF
>.|few|TRBV29-1|TRBJ2-6
TGCAGCGCCAGGATAACTGGGGCCAACGTCCTGACTTTC
CSARITGANVLTF
>TRBD1|.|TRBV7-2|TRBJ2-5
TGTGCCAGCAGCTTACTGGCAGGGGGCTTGGTCGGAGAGACCCAGTACTTC
CASSLLAGGLVGETQYF
>.|.|TRBV29-1|TRBJ1-1
TGCAGCGATGGGGACACACAGAACACTGAAGCTTTCTTT
CSDGDTQNTEAFF
>.|once|TRBV2|TRBJ1-2
TGTGCCTTAGCACGGGTTTGGGGCGGCTACACCTTC
CALARVWGGYTF
>TRBD2|once|TRBV4-1|TRBJ2-2
TGCGCCAGCAGTCCCGTGGGGACTACGGACACCGGGGAGCTGTTTTTT
CASSPVGTTDTGELFF
>.|.|TRBV11-2|TRBJ1-1
TGTGCCAGCAGCATCCCCGGGGGCCTTAACACTGAAGCTTTCTTT
CASSIPGGLNTEAFF
>TRBD2|.|TRBV14|TRBJ2-2
TGTGCCAGCAGCCAAGATCCGGGACTAGGTTATGACGGGGAGCTGTTTTTT
CASSQDPGLGYDGELFF
>.|.|TRBV6-1|TRBJ1-1
TGTGCCAGCAGGAACAGGGTCATGAACACTGAAGCTTTCTTT
CASRNRVMNTEAFF
>.|.|TRBV2|TRBJ1-1
TGTGCCAGCAGTGAAGCGCCGTGGGTTGGTAACACTGAAGCTTTCTTT
CASSEAPWVGNTEAFF
>.|.|TRBV5-1|TRBJ1-1
TGCGCCAGCAGCTTGCTGGCAGACCAAGGGTTCGCTTTCTTT
CASSLLADQGFAFF
>.|few|TRBV6-2/TRBV6-3|TRBJ1-1
TGTGCCAGCCGTTTTGTTGGAGGCTTGAACACTGAAGCTTTCTTT
CASRFVGGLNTEAFF
>.|.|TRBV11-1|TRBJ1-4
TGTGCCAGCAGCCCAATTCTCCGGGCCCTCCCGGAAGCAACTAATGAAAAACTGTTTTTT
CASSPILRALPEATNEKLFF
>.|.|TRBV30|TRBJ2-7
TGTGCCTGGGCCAGGGGGGACTACGAGCAGTACTTC
CAWARGDYEQYF
>TRBD2|.|TRBV6-5|TRBJ2-1
TGTGCCAGCAGTCCCTTAGCGGGAGTGGGCAATGAGCAGTTCTTC
CASSPLAGVGNEQFF
>.|.|TRBV7-8|TRBJ2-7
TGTGCCAGCAGTCGGGAACTGAGCTACGAGCAGTACTTC
CASSRELSYEQYF
>TRBD1|.|TRBV4-1|TRBJ1-1
TGCGCCAGCAGCCAGACAGGGGGGCGAGCTGAAGCTTTCTTT
CASSQTGGRAEAFF
>TRBD1|once|TRBV7-6|TRBJ1-1
TGTGCCAGCAGCTTAGGACCCCGGGACAGGGTTACTGAAGCTTTCTTT
CASSLGPRDRVTEAFF
>.|.|TRBV12-3/TRBV12-4|TRBJ1-5
TGTGCCAGCAGTTTTTCGGGGGCCGGTAATAGCAATCAGCCCCAGCATTTT
CASSFSGAGNSNQPQHF
>.|.|TRBV2|TRBJ2-5
TGTGCCAGCAGTGAGGCGGCTGCGGAGACCCAGTACTTC
CASSEAAAETQYF
>.|.|TRBV4-1|TRBJ2-2
TGCGCCAGCAGCCTTTTGGGGGCCGGGGAGCTGTTTTTT
CASSLLGAGELFF
>TRBD1|.|TRBV10-3|TRBJ2-1
TGTGCCATCAGTGAATCGGACAGGGGTAACAATGAGAAGTTCTTC
CAISESDRGNNEKFF
>.|few|TRBV5-1|TRBJ2-7
TGCGCCAGCAGCTTGTCAGGTCGAGAAGAGCAGTACTTC
CASSLSGREEQYF
>.|.|TRBV19|TRBJ2-3
TGTGCCAGTAGTGGGCAGGGCTCAAGAGGTGGCACAGATACGCAGTATTTT
CASSGQGSRGGTDTQYF
>.|once|TRBV7-9|TRBJ1-4
TGTGCCAGCAGCTCCCGAGAGGGGGATGAAAAACTGTTTTTT
CASSSREGDEKLFF
>TRBD2|.|TRBV13|TRBJ2-7
TGTGCCAGCAGCTTACTGGCGGGAGCCCACGAGCAGTACTTC
CASSLLAGAHEQYF
>TRBD2|.|TRBV4-2|TRBJ2-7
TGTGCCAGCCGACGACTAGCGGGGGCCTCCGAGCAGTACTTC
CASRRLAGASEQYF
>.|.|TRBV19|TRBJ1-5
TGTGCCAGTAGTATTTTGGACAGCGGCAATCAGCCCCAGCATTTT
CASSILDSGNQPQHF
>TRBD1|.|TRBV12-3/TRBV12-4|TRBJ2-2
TGTGCCAGCAGACCTACAGGGGGCCCGAACACCGGGGAGCTGTTTTTT
CASRPTGGPNTGELFF
>.|.|TRBV5-5|TRBJ1-1
TGTGCCAGCAGCTTGGTGCAGGGTAGTACTGAAGCTTTCTTT
CASSLVQGSTEAFF
>.|.|TRBV6-5|TRBJ1-5
TGTGCCAGTAGTTACTCGAAAGCTCAGCCCCAGCATTTT
CASSYSKAQPQHF
>.|.|TRBV4-1|TRBJ2-7
TGCGCCAGCAGCCTAACCGTGACCGAGAGCTCCTACGAGCAGTACTTC
CASSLTVTESSYEQYF
>.|.|TRBV6-6|TRBJ2-1
TGTGCCAGCAGTTACTATGGGGAGCGGGATGAGCAGTTCTTC
CASSYYGERDEQFF
>TRBD1|.|TRBV11-2|TRBJ2-3
TGTGCCAGCAGCTTAAGGACAGGATCCACAGATACGCAGTATTTT
CASSLRTGSTDTQYF
>.|.|TRBV7-2|TRBJ1-2
TGTGCCAGCAGCTTAGACCAGTTGGACGGCAACTATGGCTACACCTTC
CASSLDQLDGNYGYTF
>.|few|TRBV12-3/TRBV12-4|TRBJ2-1
TGTGCCAGCAGTTTAGTGGTTTATGAGCAGTTCTTC
CASSLVVYEQFF
>TRBD2|.|TRBV24-1|TRBJ2-2
TGTGCCACGAGTGGGACTAGCGGAACCGGGGAGCTGTTTTTT
CATSGTSGTGELFF
>.|.|TRBV24-1|TRBJ2-7
TGTGCCACCAGTGACCCCCTTGGGGGAGGCTCCTACGAGCAGTACTTC
CATSDPLGGGSYEQYF
>.|.|TRBV30|TRBJ1-2
TGTGCCTGGAGTGTACCCCCTTGGAATGGCTACACCTTC
CAWSVPPWNGYTF
>.|.|TRBV4-1|TRBJ2-7
TGCGCCAGCAGCCAAGAGTGGGCTAGCTTCAACGAGCAGTACTTC
CASSQEWASFNEQYF
>TRBD1|.|TRBV30|TRBJ2-7
TGTGCCTGGACTCCTCCCATAAGGGGGCTAGCATTCTACGAGCAGTACTTC
CAWTPPIRGLAFYEQYF
>.|.|TRBV7-9|TRBJ2-3
TGTGCCAGCAGCTTAGGAGAAGTCAGCACAGATACGCAGTATTTT
CASSLGEVSTDTQYF
>.|.|TRBV6-1|TRBJ1-1
TGTGCCAGCAGTGAATTGGGCCAGGGAGGAATGAACACTGAAGCTTTCTTT
CASSELGQGGMNTEAFF
>TRBD2|.|TRBV6-5|TRBJ2-3
TGTGCCAGCAGTTACTCGCCGCCTAGCGGGGGGAAGACTACAGATACGCAGTATTTT
CASSYSPPSGGKTTDTQYF
>.|few|TRBV28|TRBJ2-7
TGTGCCAGCAGACATTACAGAGAGACCTCCTACGAGCAGTACTTC
CASRHYRETSYEQYF